Shown below are 26 T cell receptor beta chains from a single sample sequenced in a study of T cells in localized non-small cell lung cancer. The repertoire was sequenced with immunoSEQ multiplex PCR; TCRdb's copy has only in-frame clones and lacks some. The sample holds 5,200 or so clones, 25% to 35% seen once. Here the sequenced sample was lung tumor tissue, taken before any cancer treatment. Receptor source: a female donor over 55 with stage I lung adenocarcinoma.

The chain recombines TRBV7-7 with TRBJ2-6; D gene ambiguous. The V end was cut by 5 bases, the J end by 4 bases, with 12 bases between. Germline CDR1 SSHAT, CDR2 FNYEAQ (reference sequence). This CDR3 is built from 15 residues. The CDR3 DNA reads as TGTGCCAGCAGCCGACCTCTCGCCGGGGCCAACGTCCTGACTTTC. Its translation: CASSRPLAGANVLTF.

This clone was observed a few times. The chain combines TRBV11-3 with TRBJ2-2; tentatively, D is TRBD1 or TRBD2 (5 bases each). Germline V gene sequence: CDR1 SGHNT, CDR2 YENEEA. The germline V and J ends were trimmed by 1 base and 8 bases, with 17 bases remaining between them. There are 16 residues in the CDR3. CDR3 DNA: TGTGCCAGCAGCTTAGGGTGGGACGTAAGCACGGGGGAGCTGTTTTTT. It is translated as CASSLGWDVSTGELFF.

The chain carries TRBV14 and TRBJ2-3; D not resolved. This CDR3 has 12 residues. CDR1 SGHDN and CDR2 FVKESK come from the germline V gene. Trimming cost V 2 bases and J 7 bases, with 7 bases left between them. CDR3 in DNA: TGTGCCAGCAGCCAAAGTGTTCATACGCAGTATTTT. Residues: CASSQSVHTQYF. Using reference TRBV14 and TRBJ2-3 for the parts outside the CDR3, the full variable domain is EAGVTQFPSHSVIEKGQTVTLRCDPISGHDNLYWYRRVMGKEIKFLLHFVKESKQDESGMPNNRFLAERTGGTYSTLKVQPAELEDSGVYFCASSQSVHTQYFGPGTRLTVL.

This clone was picked up a small number of times. The chain links TRBV6-8 to TRBJ2-5, with 7 bases that match TRBD2. CDR1 is MNHGY, CDR2 SAAAGT, per germline. This CDR3 is built from 16 residues. J gave up 3 bases and V 1 base, and 8 bases lay outside the gene matches. The CDR3 DNA follows: TGTGCCAGCAGTTACTTCGGGCGGGGGTCGGAAGAGACCCAGTACTTC. Translation: CASSYFGRGSEETQYF.

The V gene is TRBV28, the J gene TRBJ1-3, with D possibly being TRBD1 (5 bases). CDR1 is MDHEN and CDR2 is SYDVKM in the germline V gene. The V gene lost 1 base and the J gene lost 0 bases, with 10 bases spanning the gap. This CDR3 is 16 amino acids long. CDR3 DNA sequence: TGTGCCAGCAGTTTATTAGTAAGGGGCTCTGGAAACACCATATATTTT. Protein sequence: CASSLLVRGSGNTIYF.

The chain couples TRBV18 to TRBJ2-6, with TRBD1 as a possible D gene (6 bases). The CDR3 is 15 amino acids. V was clipped by 2 bases and J by 1 base, with 6 bases between them. Germline V gives CDR1 KGHSH, CDR2 LQKENI. As DNA, the CDR3 is TGTGCCAGCTCACCAACAGGGTCTGGGGCCAACGTCCTGACTTTC. As protein: CASSPTGSGANVLTF.

CDR3 region: CASKTGYSGNTIYF. The CDR3 coding sequence is TGTGCCAGTAAAACAGGGTATTCTGGAAACACCATATATTTT. The chain carries TRBV19 and TRBJ1-3; possible D gene TRBD1, 6 bases. The V end was cut by 7 bases, the J end by 1 base, with 11 bases between. Germline V gene sequence: CDR1 LNHDA, CDR2 SQIVND (reference sequence). This CDR3 region has 14 residues.

The genes are TRBV18 and TRBJ2-7; D gene unclear. The CDR3 totals 12 residues. The V gene's germline CDR1 is KGHSH and CDR2 LQKENI. The V gene lost 2 bases and the J gene lost 1 base, with 3 bases spanning the gap. The CDR3 nucleotides are TGTGCCAGCTCACCAGGTTCCTACGAGCAGTACTTC. It translates to CASSPGSYEQYF. Based on the CDR3 plus reference TRBV18 and TRBJ2-7, the full variable domain is NAGVMQNPRHLVRRRGQEARLRCSPMKGHSHVYWYRQLPEEGLKFMVYLQKENIIDESGMPKERFSAEFPKEGPSILRIQQVVRGDSAAYFCASSPGSYEQYFGPGTRLTVT.

This clone was seen only once. The V call is TRBV6-8, the J call TRBJ1-5; D is uncertain. With 7 bases removed from V and 1 base from J, the gap between germline ends came to 23 bases. The CDR3 sequence is 18 residues long. CDR1 is MNHGY and CDR2 is SAAAGT in the germline V gene. The CDR3 spells CASKIGSVSLWSNQPQHF. CDR3 in DNA: TGTGCCAGCAAGATTGGATCTGTATCCCTTTGGAGCAATCAGCCCCAGCATTTT.

This clone has only a few counts. The rearrangement uses TRBV19 and TRBJ1-6, with D possibly being TRBD1 (6 bases). The CDR3 runs to 14 residues. Germline CDR1 reads LNHDA; CDR2 reads SQIVND (reference sequence). CDR3 protein: CATQDRSYNSPLHF. In DNA, the CDR3 is TGTGCTACCCAGGACAGATCCTATAATTCACCCCTCCACTTT.

The chain combines TRBV9 with TRBJ1-1; D is undetermined. The germline V gene encodes CDR1 SGDLS and CDR2 YYNGEE. This CDR3 has 12 amino acids. The germline V and J ends were trimmed by 4 bases and 8 bases, with 12 bases remaining between them. The CDR3 region is CASSLLGEEAFF. The CDR3 DNA sequence: TGTGCCAGCAGCTTACTGGGAGAGGAAGCTTTCTTT.

This clone was detected a few times. V usage is TRBV6-8 and J usage is TRBJ1-1; D not resolved. With 6 bases removed from V and 6 bases from J, the gap between germline ends came to 11 bases. CDR1 is MNHGY and CDR2 is SAAAGT in the germline V gene. The CDR3 spans 12 residues. The CDR3 DNA is TGTGCCAGCAGCTCGATTGGGTCTGAAGCTTTCTTT. The encoded protein is CASSSIGSEAFF.

The V gene is TRBV5-1, the J gene TRBJ2-3, with 9 bases lining up with TRBD1. Germline-derived CDR1 and CDR2 are SGHRS and YFSETQ. This CDR3 region has 15 residues. With 3 bases clipped from V and 4 bases from J, the junction kept 6 bases outside the gene matches. The CDR3 coding sequence is TGCGCCAGCAGCTGGACAGGGGTCCGGGCAGATACGCAGTATTTT. It is translated as CASSWTGVRADTQYF.

This clone is labeled medium-sized. V gene TRBV28 combines with J gene TRBJ2-4; D possibly corresponds to TRBD1 (6 bases). Trimming removed 7 bases from V and 7 bases from J, with 14 bases in between. CDR3 size: 13 residues. CDR1 is MDHEN and CDR2 is SYDVKM in the germline V gene. The CDR3 protein is CASNHQGSNIQYF. The CDR3 DNA reads as TGTGCCAGCAATCACCAGGGGAGCAACATTCAGTACTTC.

Only a few counts were recorded for this clone. The chain recombines TRBV19 with TRBJ2-1; no firm D call. V was clipped by 7 bases and J by 4 bases, with 5 bases between them. Per germline, CDR1 LNHDA and CDR2 SQIVND (reference sequence). There are 11 residues in the CDR3. CDR3 nucleotide sequence: TGTGCCAGTATGAGGTACAATGAGCAGTTCTTC. As protein: CASMRYNEQFF.

This clone occurred a few times. The chain employs TRBV11-3 and TRBJ1-6; perhaps TRBD1 as D (5 bases). V was clipped by 5 bases and J by 7 bases, with 18 bases between them. CDR3 size: 16 residues. CDR1 and CDR2 from the germline V gene are SGHNT and YENEEA. Here the CDR3 reads CASSPGDGSRNSPLHF. For the CDR3, the DNA is TGTGCCAGCAGCCCCGGGGACGGCAGTCGGAATTCACCCCTCCACTTT. The whole variable domain, filled in from reference TRBV11-3 and TRBJ1-6, reads EAGVVQSPRYKIIEKKQPVAFWCNPISGHNTLYWYLQNLGQGPELLIRYENEEAVDDSQLPKDRFSAERLKGVDSTLKIQPAELGDSAVYLCASSPGDGSRNSPLHFGNGTRLTVT.

The chain is built from TRBV29-1 and TRBJ2-1; D might be TRBD1 or TRBD2, each matching 7 bases. Deletions cut 6 bases from V and 7 bases from J, with 19 bases between. In germline, CDR1 is SQVTM, CDR2 ANQGSEA. The length of the CDR3 is 14 residues. CDR3 coding DNA: TGCAGCGTCAAACCGACAGGGAGGGTGAATGAGCAGTTCTTC. It is translated as CSVKPTGRVNEQFF.

This clone has more than one count but fewer than ten. This chain connects TRBV11-1 to TRBJ1-4; 7 bases align to TRBD1. Germline V gene data show CDR1 as SGHAT and CDR2 as FQDESV (reference sequence). The CDR3 sequence is 15 residues long. The ends lost 6 bases at V and 2 bases at J; junction bases unmatched: 6. Written as DNA, the CDR3 is TGTGCCAGCAGGCCTACACAGGGGACTAATGAAAAACTGTTTTTT. Translation: CASRPTQGTNEKLFF.

The rearrangement joins TRBV5-1 to TRBJ2-7; the D is unclear. V lost 1 base and J lost 4, with 15 bases in between. The germline V gene encodes CDR1 SGHRS and CDR2 YFSETQ. This CDR3 contains 15 residues. The CDR3 DNA reads as TGCGCCAGCAGCTTGACAGCCGGTGGTGGGTACGAGCAGTACTTC. Its protein product is CASSLTAGGGYEQYF.

The gene calls are TRBV28 and TRBJ1-2; D ambiguous. The CDR3 covers 13 residues. Trimming removed 4 bases at V and 4 bases at J, with 10 bases between. CDR1 is MDHEN and CDR2 is SYDVKM in the germline V gene. The CDR3 DNA reads as TGTGCCAGCAGTTCAGACATGTCCTATGGCTACACCTTC. This codes for CASSSDMSYGYTF.

The V and J genes are TRBV28 and TRBJ2-3; no definite D call. The V gene lost 6 bases and the J gene lost 0 bases, with 13 bases spanning the gap. CDR3 size: 15 residues. CDR1 and CDR2 (germline): MDHEN, SYDVKM. Written as DNA, the CDR3 is TGTGCCAGCAGCTCCCCTCCAACGAGCACAGATACGCAGTATTTT. Translated, it gives CASSSPPTSTDTQYF.

This clone has a handful of counts. This chain links TRBV29-1 with TRBJ1-2, with D unresolved. V was clipped by 2 bases and J by 1 base, with 11 bases between them. CDR3 length equals 14 residues. Germline V CDR1 and CDR2: SQVTM, ANQGSEA. The chain's CDR3 is CSVESGGRNYGYTF. DNA for the CDR3: TGCAGCGTTGAAAGCGGTGGCCGTAACTATGGCTACACCTTC.

In its sample, this clone is medium-sized. V and J are TRBV6-8 and TRBJ1-5, with a tentative D call TRBD1 (6 bases). Germline V gives CDR1 MNHGY, CDR2 SAAAGT. V shed 8 bases and J shed 3 bases, with 11 bases lying between them. This CDR3 has 13 residues. In nucleotides, the CDR3 is TGTGCCAGCGTAGGGGGGAACAATCAGCCCCAGCATTTT. Encoded protein: CASVGGNNQPQHF.

By sample share, this clone is medium-sized. The same CDR3 is also encoded by other DNA sequences in this sample. The CDR3 loop reads CASSLKGQGASEAFF. In nucleotides, the CDR3 is TGCGCCAGCAGCTTAAAGGGACAGGGGGCATCTGAAGCTTTCTTT. This chain connects TRBV5-1 to TRBJ1-1, with 12 bases matching TRBD1. In germline, CDR1 is SGHRS, CDR2 YFSETQ. This CDR3 comprises 15 residues. Trimming cost V 2 bases and J 6 bases; bases outside gene matches: 5.

This CDR3 reads CASSRDWSTVYEQYF. DNA for the CDR3: TGTGCCAGCAGTAGGGACTGGTCTACCGTCTACGAGCAGTACTTC. The rearrangement uses TRBV6-8 and TRBJ2-7; tentatively, D is TRBD2 (6 bases). Trimming cost V 5 bases and J 3 bases, with 17 bases left between them. Germline-derived CDR1 and CDR2 are MNHGY and SAAAGT. This CDR3 is built from 15 residues.

This clone was picked up a small number of times. The genes are TRBV11-3 and TRBJ2-5; TRBD1 matches at 12 bases. V lost 5 bases, J lost 5 bases, and 6 bases stayed unmatched. Germline V gene lookup returns CDR1 SGHNT and CDR2 YENEEA. This CDR3 has 15 residues. The DNA for the CDR3 is TGTGCCAGCAGCGCGGCCGGGACAGGGGGCGAGACCCAGTACTTC. Its translation: CASSAAGTGGETQYF.